One sample yielded the 23 T cell receptor beta chains listed below, sequenced in a study of cytomegalovirus exposure and HLA in healthy donors. The study ran its PCR with 60 Vbeta and 13 Jbeta primers. Only in-frame clones appear in the TCRdb table, and some are missing; sequencing was by immunoSEQ multiplex PCR. This table has about 140,000 clones, more than 60% appearing once. The sample comprised PBMCs. The receptors were sampled from a woman aged 60-70 years in good health and CMV-seronegative.

The genes are TRBV7-9 and TRBJ2-3, with 9 bases fitting TRBD1. This CDR3 contains 17 residues. Per germline, CDR1 SEHNR and CDR2 FQNEAQ (reference sequence). The V and J ends lost 4 bases and 6 bases, in that order; junction bases with no gene match: 14. CDR3 bases: TGTGCCAGCAGCTCGCCCGAGACAGGGGGACGGCGGGATACGCAGTATTTT. Residues: CASSSPETGGRRDTQYF.

This clone was picked up a small number of times. The gene calls are TRBV19 and TRBJ2-2; D not resolved. Trimming left V 6 bases short and J 5 bases short, with 4 bases between. There are 11 residues in the CDR3. CDR1 and CDR2 from the germline V gene are LNHDA and SQIVND (reference sequence). The CDR3 DNA sequence: TGTGCCAGTAGGAGGACCGGGGAGCTGTTTTTT. Protein sequence: CASRRTGELFF.

This clone was seen more than once but under ten times. The chain joins TRBV7-9 to TRBJ2-7; 11 nucleotides align to TRBD2. This CDR3 is built from 15 residues. V shed 4 bases, J shed 3 bases, and the junction held 5 bases outside the gene matches. CDR1 and CDR2 from the germline V gene are SEHNR and FQNEAQ (reference sequence). CDR3 in amino acids: CASSSRLAGIYEQYF. CDR3 nucleotides: TGTGCCAGCAGCTCTAGACTAGCGGGGATCTACGAGCAGTACTTC.

The chain links TRBV18 to TRBJ1-3; 7 bases agree with TRBD1. The junction had 9 bases not matched to a gene; V was cut back by 6 bases and J by 4 bases. Looked up from germline, CDR1 is KGHSH and CDR2 is LQKENI. This CDR3 is built from 15 residues. CDR3 in amino acids: CASSLDRESGNTIYF. The CDR3 DNA follows: TGTGCCAGCTCCCTCGACAGGGAGTCAGGAAACACCATATATTTT.

The V and J genes are TRBV4-2 and TRBJ2-2, with D possibly TRBD2 on 5 matching bases. The CDR3 extends over 16 amino acids. Germline CDR1 and CDR2: LGHNA and YNFKEQ. V shed 1 base and J shed 0 bases, with 9 bases lying between them. The CDR3 coding sequence is TGTGCCAGCAGCCAAGCTCCGGGGACGAACACCGGGGAGCTGTTTTTT. It translates to CASSQAPGTNTGELFF.

The chain couples TRBV9 to TRBJ1-4; the match to TRBD1 covers 9 bases. This CDR3 is 14 amino acids long. V trimming: 2 bases; J trimming: 7 bases; junction bases outside the gene matches: 3. In germline, CDR1 is SGDLS, CDR2 YYNGEE. Here the CDR3 reads CASSVPGQGEKLFF. CDR3 sequence (DNA): TGTGCCAGCAGCGTCCCGGGACAGGGTGAAAAACTGTTTTTT.

V and J are TRBV28 and TRBJ2-3; weak D call: TRBD1 (5 bases). The CDR3 loop spans 16 amino acids. Trimming stripped 3 bases from V and 2 bases from J, with 15 bases between. Germline V lookup: CDR1 MDHEN, CDR2 SYDVKM. The CDR3 spells CASSLTHAGNTDTQYF. CDR3 DNA sequence: TGTGCCAGCAGTTTGACTCACGCAGGGAACACAGATACGCAGTATTTT.

The rearrangement uses TRBV21-1 and TRBJ2-3; the DNA was not used to check the table's D call, TRBD2. TRBV21-1 is noted as a pseudogene. This CDR3 spans 15 amino acids. This chain's CDR3 is CASSKERGGTDTQYF. The CDR3 coding sequence is TGTGCCAGCAGCAAAGAGCGGGGGGGCACAGATACGCAGTATTTT.

J is TRBJ1-1 and V is TRBV6-1, with D perhaps TRBD1 (5 bases). Between the trimmed V and J ends, which lost 6 bases and 4 bases, there was a span of 18 bases. This CDR3 region has 15 residues. Germline CDR1 is MNHNS and CDR2 is SASEGT. As DNA, the CDR3 is TGTGCCAGCAGAGGGGCGGAGCTAGGCGGCACTGAAGCTTTCTTT. Its protein product is CASRGAELGGTEAFF.

The chain combines TRBV19 with TRBJ2-7; the D gene is possibly TRBD2 (6 bases). The CDR3 consists of 16 residues. The V gene's germline CDR1 is LNHDA and CDR2 SQIVND (reference sequence). The V gene lost 0 bases and the J gene lost 4 bases, with 16 bases spanning the gap. The CDR3 DNA reads as TGTGCCAGTAGTATAGATCTTGGCGGTGGGAGGTACGAGCAGTACTTC. Its translation is CASSIDLGGGRYEQYF.

The rearrangement links TRBV2 to TRBJ1-5; D is unresolved. The V end was cut by 4 bases, the J end by 0 bases, with 10 bases between. The CDR3 runs 15 residues. Germline-derived CDR1 and CDR2 are SNHLY and FYNNEI. The DNA of the CDR3 is TGTGCCAGCAGTGTTTACAGTCCTAGCAATCAGCCCCAGCATTTT. It codes for CASSVYSPSNQPQHF.

This clone was picked up a small number of times. The genes are TRBV7-8 and TRBJ1-5; 8 nucleotides align to TRBD1. CDR3 size: 16 residues. CDR1 and CDR2 from the germline V gene are SGHVS and FQNEAQ. V shed 5 bases, J shed 5 bases, and the junction held 11 bases outside the gene matches. The CDR3 is CASSQGAVFRDQPQHF. CDR3 DNA sequence: TGTGCCAGCAGCCAGGGGGCTGTGTTTCGGGATCAGCCCCAGCATTTT.

The V call is TRBV5-1, the J call TRBJ2-1, with 9 bases fitting TRBD1. CDR1 is SGHRS and CDR2 is YFSETQ in the germline V gene. After removal of 4 bases from V and 2 bases from J, the junction contained 7 bases not matched to a gene. The CDR3 runs to 16 residues. CDR3 residues: CASSPGQGGTYNEQFF. In nucleotides, the CDR3 is TGCGCCAGCAGCCCGGGACAGGGAGGAACCTACAATGAGCAGTTCTTC.

The genes are TRBV6-5 and TRBJ1-6; 8 nucleotides match TRBD1. Germline V gene data show CDR1 as MNHEY and CDR2 as SVGAGI. CDR3 length: 15 residues. Losses at the gene ends were 2 bases for V and 7 bases for J; bases not matched to a gene: 4. The CDR3 here is CASSYVQGENSPLHF. In nucleotides, the CDR3 is TGTGCCAGCAGTTACGTACAGGGGGAAAATTCACCCCTCCACTTT.

The V and J genes are TRBV7-2 and TRBJ1-6; D call uncertain. Trimming took off 2 bases at V and 4 bases at J, with 3 bases between the two ends. CDR1 is SGHTA and CDR2 is FQGNSA in the germline V gene. The CDR3 consists of 13 residues. The DNA for the CDR3 is TGTGCCAGCAGCTTACAATATAATTCACCCCTCCACTTT. Translated, it gives CASSLQYNSPLHF.

The chain joins TRBV5-1 to TRBJ2-2; TRBD1 is a possible D gene (6 bases). The V and J ends lost 3 bases and 0 bases respectively, with 12 bases between them. The CDR3 totals 16 residues. CDR1 is SGHRS, CDR2 YFSETQ, per germline. The CDR3 sequence is CASSWRQASNTGELFF. DNA for the CDR3: TGCGCCAGCAGCTGGCGACAGGCTTCGAACACCGGGGAGCTGTTTTTT.

The chain has TRBV7-3 and TRBJ2-5, with 11 bases that match TRBD2. This CDR3 has 16 amino acids. Germline V gene sequence: CDR1 SGHTA, CDR2 FQGTGA. V shed 5 bases and J 5 bases; nucleotides not matched to a gene: 10. Here the CDR3 reads CASSQLAGGPGETQYF. CDR3 coding DNA: TGTGCCAGCAGCCAATTAGCGGGGGGGCCGGGGGAGACCCAGTACTTC.

This clone occurred a few times. The chain carries TRBV7-6 and TRBJ2-7, with 11 bases identical to TRBD1. Germline values: CDR1 SGHVS, CDR2 FNYEAQ. V lost 3 bases and J lost 2; bases outside the gene matches: 6. The CDR3 spans 16 residues. CDR3 sequence (DNA): TGTGCCAGCAGCTTGGCCGGACAGGGGGCGCCCTACGAGCAGTACTTC. Translating it yields CASSLAGQGAPYEQYF.

This clone appeared a few times. This chain joins TRBV28 and TRBJ2-1, with D perhaps TRBD2 (6 bases). CDR1 MDHEN and CDR2 SYDVKM come from the germline V gene. The CDR3 is 18 amino acids. Trimming stripped 11 bases from V and 1 base from J, with 27 bases between. The CDR3 DNA reads as TGTGCCTCACTCCCGGGGTTCGGGAGCGAGGGTTCCTACAATGAGCAGTTCTTC. This sequence encodes CASLPGFGSEGSYNEQFF.

V and J are TRBV19 and TRBJ2-3, with D possibly TRBD2 on 6 matching bases. From germline, CDR1 is LNHDA and CDR2 SQIVND (reference sequence). V lost 5 bases and J lost 4, with 19 bases in between. The CDR3 is 16 residues long. The CDR3 DNA follows: TGTGCCAGTAGTGTCGGAGGGGTTGGGAACGCAGATACGCAGTATTTT. Translated: CASSVGGVGNADTQYF.

This clone has only a few counts. This sequence joins TRBV5-1 and TRBJ1-2, with 11 nucleotides matching TRBD1. V shed 0 bases, J shed 3 bases, and the junction held 1 base outside the gene matches. CDR1 SGHRS and CDR2 YFSETQ come from the germline V gene. This CDR3 spans 15 amino acids. The CDR3 protein is CASSLGTGGDYGYTF. The CDR3 DNA reads TGCGCCAGCAGCTTGGGGACAGGGGGCGACTATGGCTACACCTTC.

The gene calls are TRBV9 and TRBJ2-1; 7 nucleotides match TRBD2. The germline gives CDR1 SGDLS, CDR2 YYNGEE. This CDR3 is 15 amino acids long. The ends lost 0 bases at V and 5 bases at J; junction bases unmatched: 5. CDR3 coding DNA: TGTGCCAGCAGCGTAGAAGGGAGCGGGGACAATGAGCAGTTCTTC. Translated: CASSVEGSGDNEQFF. Variable domain in full (rest from reference TRBV9 and TRBJ2-1): DSGVTQTPKHLITATGQRVTLRCSPRSGDLSVYWYQQSLDQGLQFLIQYYNGEERAKGNILERFSAQQFPDLHSELNLSSLELGDSALYFCASSVEGSGDNEQFFGPGTRLTVL.

The chain carries TRBV11-2 and TRBJ2-3; D gene unclear. The germline gives CDR1 SGHAT, CDR2 FQNNGV. V was trimmed by 4 bases and J by 7 bases, leaving 6 bases between them. CDR3 length equals 11 residues. CDR3 loop: CASSSSYTQYF. Here the CDR3 DNA reads TGTGCCAGCAGCTCCTCGTATACGCAGTATTTT.